The 3 T cell receptor beta chains presented below share a single source sample, sequenced in a study of cytomegalovirus exposure and HLA in healthy donors. Researchers ran the PCR with 60 Vbeta and 13 Jbeta primers. Profiling relied on immunoSEQ multiplex PCR, and the TCRdb table lists in-frame clones only, not all of them. Among around 170,000 clones listed, over 75% were seen once. Sequencing was done on a sample of PBMCs. All receptors come from a woman between 45 and 65 years old in good health and CMV-seropositive.

This clone has a handful of counts. The chain is built from TRBV5-1 and TRBJ1-2; 7 nucleotides agree with TRBD1. Germline lookup yields CDR1 SGHRS and CDR2 YFSETQ. The length of the CDR3 is 13 residues. V shed 0 bases, J shed 8 bases, and the junction held 4 bases outside the gene matches. CDR3 amino acids: CASSLGQGLGYTF. As DNA, the CDR3 is TGCGCCAGCAGCTTGGGACAGGGTTTAGGCTACACCTTC.

This clone was seen only once. The rearrangement joins TRBV7-9 to TRBJ2-5; D remains unclear. Trimming cost V 0 bases and J 1 base, with 6 bases left between them. Germline values: CDR1 SEHNR, CDR2 FQNEAQ (reference sequence). The CDR3 has 14 amino acids. The DNA for the CDR3 is TGTGCCAGCAGCTTAGCCGGAGTCCAAGAGACCCAGTACTTC. Its protein is CASSLAGVQETQYF.

The CDR3: CASSSGQELTYEQYF. The CDR3 DNA reads as TGTGCCAGCAGCTCGGGACAGGAACTTACCTACGAGCAGTACTTC. The chain recombines TRBV7-9 with TRBJ2-7; TRBD1 matches 8 bases. The J segment lost 2 bases and the V segment lost 4 bases, leaving 7 bases of the junction unmatched. The CDR3 is 15 residues long. Germline V gene data show CDR1 as SEHNR and CDR2 as FQNEAQ (reference sequence).